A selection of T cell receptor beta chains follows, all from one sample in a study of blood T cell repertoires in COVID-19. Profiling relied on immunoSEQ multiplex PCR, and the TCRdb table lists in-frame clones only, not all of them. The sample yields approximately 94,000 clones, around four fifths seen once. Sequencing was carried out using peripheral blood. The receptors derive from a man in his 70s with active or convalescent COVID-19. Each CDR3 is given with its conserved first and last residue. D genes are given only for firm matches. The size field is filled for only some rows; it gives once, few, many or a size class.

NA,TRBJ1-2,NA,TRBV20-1,TGCAGTGCTAGTGACTCAGCCGGCGGGGATGGCTACACCTTC,CSASDSAGGDGYTF
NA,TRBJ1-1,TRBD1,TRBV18,TGTGCCAGCTCACCGGGGACAGGGGGTTTGAACACTGAAGCTTTCTTT,CASSPGTGGLNTEAFF
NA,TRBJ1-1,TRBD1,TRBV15,TGTGCCACGGGGACAGGGGCGAAGAACACTGAAGCTTTCTTT,CATGTGAKNTEAFF
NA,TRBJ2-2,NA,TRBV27,NA,CASSPRTGFGAGELFF
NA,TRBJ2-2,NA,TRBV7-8,TGTGCCAGCAGCTTCAGGGGAACGGGCACCGGGGAGCTGTTTTTT,CASSFRGTGTGELFF
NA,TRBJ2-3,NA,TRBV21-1,TGTGCCAGCAGCAATCTCAGACTAGCGGGAGGGCCTATCTGCGGCACAGATACGCAGTATTTT,CASSNLRLAGGPICGTDTQYF
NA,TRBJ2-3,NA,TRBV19,TGTGCCAGTAGTATAGCTGGGGGCCAAGATACGCAGTATTTT,CASSIAGGQDTQYF
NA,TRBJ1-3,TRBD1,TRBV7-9,TGTGCCAGCAGCCACCCCGACAGGGGGAACACCATATATTTT,CASSHPDRGNTIYF
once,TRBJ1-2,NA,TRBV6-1,TGTGCCAGCAGTGAAAGGACGGGCGGGGGCGCCGGGTATGGCTACACCTTC,CASSERTGGGAGYGYTF
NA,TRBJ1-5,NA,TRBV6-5,TGTGCCAGCAGGGACAGCTCCCTAAATCAGCCCCAGCATTTT,CASRDSSLNQPQHF
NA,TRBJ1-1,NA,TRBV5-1,TGCGCCAGCCGCCCTGTGGGGGCGAGGGGTGCTCTAGGCACTGAAGCTTTCTTT,CASRPVGARGALGTEAFF
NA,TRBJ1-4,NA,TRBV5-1,TGCGCCAGCAGCTTGATCTCAACTAATGAAAAACTGTTTTTT,CASSLISTNEKLFF
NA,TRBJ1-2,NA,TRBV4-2,TGTGCCAGCACCCCCGACAGGCCTAACTATGGCTACACCTTC,CASTPDRPNYGYTF
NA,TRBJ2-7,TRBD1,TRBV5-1,TGCGCCAGCAGCCTCCGGGACAGGGAGCGAAGCGAGCAGTACTTC,CASSLRDRERSEQYF
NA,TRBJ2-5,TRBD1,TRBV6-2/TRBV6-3,TGTGCCAGCAGTTACTCTACAGGGGGCCAAGAGACCCAGTACTTC,CASSYSTGGQETQYF
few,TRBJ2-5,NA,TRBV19,TGTGCCAGTAGTATAGGGCAGTTAGAGACCCAGTACTTC,CASSIGQLETQYF
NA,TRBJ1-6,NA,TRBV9,TGTGCCAGCAGCGTGGGGGGACTCTCTTACTCACCCCTCCACTTT,CASSVGGLSYSPLHF
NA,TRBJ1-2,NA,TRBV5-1,TGCGCCAGCAGCCCAAACAGGGTCGGCTATGGCTACACCTTC,CASSPNRVGYGYTF
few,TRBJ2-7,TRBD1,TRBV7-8,TGTGCCAGCAGCCTACTGGGACAGGGGTCCTACGAGCAGTACTTC,CASSLLGQGSYEQYF
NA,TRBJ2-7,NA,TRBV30,TGTGCCTGGAGTAGGAGCTACGATCGGGGGCAGTACTTC,CAWSRSYDRGQYF
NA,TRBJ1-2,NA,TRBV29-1,TGCAGCAAAGACTCTTATGGCTACACCTTC,CSKDSYGYTF
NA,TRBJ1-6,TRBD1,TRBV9,TGTGCCAGCAGCCCACGGACAGGGGACCCGAGCTCCTATAATTCACCCCTCCACTTT,CASSPRTGDPSSYNSPLHF
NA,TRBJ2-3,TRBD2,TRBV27,TGTGCCAGCAGTTCGGGGGGATTCACAGATACGCAGTATTTT,CASSSGGFTDTQYF
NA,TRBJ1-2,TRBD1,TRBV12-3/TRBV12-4,TGTGCCAGCAGCGTTTGGGGACAGGGTGAGCCTCACTTC,CASSVWGQGEPHF
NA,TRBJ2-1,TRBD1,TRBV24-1,TGTGCCACCAGTGACGGGACAGGAGGGTCCTACAATGAGCAGTTCTTC,CATSDGTGGSYNEQFF
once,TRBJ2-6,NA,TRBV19,TGTGCCAGTAGTGGAGGGGCTTCGTTTGGGGCCAACGTCCTGACTTTC,CASSGGASFGANVLTF
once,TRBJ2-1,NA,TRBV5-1,TGCGCCAGCATCAGAATCCCGGGAGAGGCTGAGCAGTTCTTC,CASIRIPGEAEQFF
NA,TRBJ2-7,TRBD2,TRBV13,TGTGCCAGCAGCTTAGTACTAGCGGGAGTAGTCGAGCAGTACTTC,CASSLVLAGVVEQYF
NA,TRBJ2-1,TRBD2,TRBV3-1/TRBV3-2,TGTGCCAGCAGCCAAGAGGAGCGGGAGATTAATGAGCAGTTCTTC,CASSQEEREINEQFF
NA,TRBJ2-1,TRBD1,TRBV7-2,TGTGCCAGCAGCTTAGTAGGGTTGAGACAGGGGCACAGTGAGCAGTTCTTC,CASSLVGLRQGHSEQFF
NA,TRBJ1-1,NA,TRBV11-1,TGTGCCAGCAGCCGGGAGCGGGGCACTGAAGCTTTCTTT,CASSRERGTEAFF
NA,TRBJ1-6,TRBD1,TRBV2,TGTGCCAGCAGCTTAGACAGGGGCAGTAATTCACCCCTCCACTTT,CASSLDRGSNSPLHF
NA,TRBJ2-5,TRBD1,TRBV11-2,TGTGCCAGCAGCCCGACAGGGGTGTTACAAGAGACCCAGTACTTC,CASSPTGVLQETQYF
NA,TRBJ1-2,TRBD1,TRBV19,TGTGCCAGTTCATCCGACAGGGGAGGAAACTATGGCTACACCTTC,CASSSDRGGNYGYTF
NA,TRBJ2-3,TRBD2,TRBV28,TGTGCCAGCAGCCTCACCGGGTCAGCGGGGGGCACCACAGATACGCAGTATTTT,CASSLTGSAGGTTDTQYF
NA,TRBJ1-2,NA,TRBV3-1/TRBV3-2,TGTGCCAGCAGCCCCCCCGGGGGGCATGGCTACACCTTC,CASSPPGGHGYTF
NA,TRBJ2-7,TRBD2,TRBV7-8,TGTGCCAGCAGCACTAGCGGATACGAGCAGTACTTC,CASSTSGYEQYF
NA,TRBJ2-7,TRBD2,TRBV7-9,TGTGCCAGCAGCTTAGACGGCACGGGGGGGCGCGAGCAGTACTTC,CASSLDGTGGREQYF
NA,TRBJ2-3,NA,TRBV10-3,TGTGCCACCCGGACTTTTAGCACAGATACGCAGTATTTT,CATRTFSTDTQYF
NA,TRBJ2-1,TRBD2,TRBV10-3,TGTGCCATCAGTGAATCCCCGAGCGGGAGGGCCAGGTTCTTC,CAISESPSGRARFF
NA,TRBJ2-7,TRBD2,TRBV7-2,TGTGCCAGCAGCTTAGGCCTAGCGGTCGACTACGAGCAGTACTTC,CASSLGLAVDYEQYF
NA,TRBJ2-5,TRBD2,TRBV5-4,TGTGCCAGCAGCTTGGTTCTAGCGGGGGGGCCGGCGACCCAGTACTTC,CASSLVLAGGPATQYF
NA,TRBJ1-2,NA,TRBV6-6,TGTGCCAGCAGTCCCCCGACGGCCAGGGCGGCTAACTATGGCTACACCTTC,CASSPPTARAANYGYTF
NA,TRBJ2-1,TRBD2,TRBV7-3,TGTGCCAGCAGCTTATCTAGCGGGGGGCCCAATGAGCAGTTCTTC,CASSLSSGGPNEQFF
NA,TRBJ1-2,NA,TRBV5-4,TGTGCCAGCAGCCCCCGCCCCGCTACTAACTATGGCTACACCTTC,CASSPRPATNYGYTF
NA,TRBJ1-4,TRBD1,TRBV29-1,TGCAGCGTATCGACAGGGAGTGGTGAAAAACTGTTTTTT,CSVSTGSGEKLFF
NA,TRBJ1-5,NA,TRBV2,TGTGCCAGCGGATTAGACAGGATAGAGCCCCAGCATTTT,CASGLDRIEPQHF
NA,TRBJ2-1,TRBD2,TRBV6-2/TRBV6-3,TGTGCCAGCAGTTACGGGGGTGTCTTCGGACTAGCGGGAGAGGATGAGCAGTTCTTC,CASSYGGVFGLAGEDEQFF
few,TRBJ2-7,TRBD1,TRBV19,TGTGCCAGTAGCCCCGGGACAGGGACCTACGAGCAGTACTTC,CASSPGTGTYEQYF